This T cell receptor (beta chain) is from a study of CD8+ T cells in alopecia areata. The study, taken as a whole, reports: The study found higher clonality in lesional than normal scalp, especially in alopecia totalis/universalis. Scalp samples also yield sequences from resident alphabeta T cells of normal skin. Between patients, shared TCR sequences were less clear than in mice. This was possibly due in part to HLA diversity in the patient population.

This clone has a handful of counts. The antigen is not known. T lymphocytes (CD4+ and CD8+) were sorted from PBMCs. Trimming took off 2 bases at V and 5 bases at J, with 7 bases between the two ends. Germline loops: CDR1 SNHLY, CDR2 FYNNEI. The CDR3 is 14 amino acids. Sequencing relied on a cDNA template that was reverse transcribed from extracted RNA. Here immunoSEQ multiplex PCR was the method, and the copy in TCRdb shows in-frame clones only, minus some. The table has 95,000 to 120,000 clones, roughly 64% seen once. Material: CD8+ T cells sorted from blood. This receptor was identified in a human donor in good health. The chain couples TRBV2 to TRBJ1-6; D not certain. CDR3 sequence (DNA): TGTGCCAGCAGTGAACCGACCGATAATTCACCCCTCCACTTT. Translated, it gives CASSEPTDNSPLHF.